The 26 T cell receptor beta chains presented below share a single source sample, sequenced in a study of blood T cell repertoires in COVID-19. Method: immunoSEQ multiplex PCR; TCRdb's copy keeps in-frame clones and lacks some. The sample carries under 70,000 clones, more than 60% recorded once. Sequencing was performed on peripheral blood. The receptor source for this set is a woman in her 70s with acute or convalescent COVID-19.

The J gene is TRBJ2-5, the V gene TRBV5-1, with D uncertain. The CDR3 length is 13 residues. Trimming removed 5 bases from V and 1 base from J, with 9 bases in between. The germline V gene has CDR1 SGHRS and CDR2 YFSETQ. The CDR3 protein is CASSTTPQETQYF. The CDR3 DNA reads TGCGCCAGCAGTACAACCCCCCAAGAGACCCAGTACTTC.

This clone was found once. CDR3 in amino acids: CASSGSRRNTEAFF. DNA of the CDR3: TGCGCCAGCTCAGGATCTCGGCGGAACACTGAAGCTTTCTTT. V and J are TRBV5-1 and TRBJ1-1; D is uncertain. The V end was cut by 7 bases, the J end by 1 base, with 14 bases between. This CDR3 has 14 residues. Looked up from germline, CDR1 is SGHRS and CDR2 is YFSETQ.

V usage is TRBV27 and J usage is TRBJ2-3; 12 bases match TRBD2. Germline V CDR1 and CDR2: MNHEY, SMNVEV (reference sequence). The CDR3 consists of 17 residues. V lost 3 bases and J lost 1; bases outside the gene matches: 5. The CDR3 DNA sequence: TGTGCCAGCAGTTTTCTCCGACTAGCGGGGGGCACAGATACGCAGTATTTT. It translates to CASSFLRLAGGTDTQYF.

The chain combines TRBV19 with TRBJ2-2; 9 bases fit TRBD1. CDR1 is LNHDA, CDR2 SQIVND, per germline (reference sequence). V lost 5 bases and J lost 5; bases outside the gene matches: 0. CDR3 length: 13 residues. CDR3 region: CASSGQGTGELFF. The CDR3 nucleotides read TGTGCCAGTAGTGGACAGGGGACCGGGGAGCTGTTTTTT.

V gene TRBV7-9 combines with J gene TRBJ2-1; the match to TRBD2 covers 13 bases. The CDR3 is 17 amino acids. The V gene's germline CDR1 is SEHNR and CDR2 FQNEAQ (reference sequence). Trimming removed 3 bases from V and 13 bases from J; junction bases left unmatched: 15. CDR3 amino acids: CASSFTSGGGNTPQQFF. CDR3 sequence (DNA): TGTGCCAGCAGCTTCACTAGCGGGGGGGGAAATACACCCCAACAGTTCTTC.

The chain links TRBV29-1 to TRBJ1-5; 7 positions match TRBD1. Germline lookup yields CDR1 SQVTM and CDR2 ANQGSEA. CDR3 length: 14 amino acids. Trimming cost V 6 bases and J 3 bases; bases outside gene matches: 8. CDR3 coding DNA: TGCAGCGTCTGGTCGGGACAGCTCAATCAGCCCCAGCATTTT. This codes for CSVWSGQLNQPQHF.

The table lists this clone with a count of one. The V and J genes are TRBV6-6 and TRBJ1-4; 9 positions agree with TRBD1. Germline CDR1 is MNHNY and CDR2 is SVGAGI (reference sequence). This CDR3 has 15 residues. Trimming at V came to 4 bases and at J to 2 bases, leaving 2 bases not matched to a gene. CDR3 DNA sequence: TGTGCCAGCAGTTCGGGACAGGGCACTAATGAAAAACTGTTTTTT. This codes for CASSSGQGTNEKLFF.

This clone has more than one count but fewer than ten. The chain links TRBV5-1 to TRBJ1-5; no clear D. From germline, CDR1 is SGHRS and CDR2 YFSETQ. Trimming removed 0 bases at V and 9 bases at J, with 7 bases between. The length of the CDR3 is 12 residues. The CDR3 is CASSLEGGPQHF. The CDR3 bases are TGCGCCAGCAGCTTGGAGGGAGGGCCCCAGCATTTT.

DNA of the CDR3: TGTGCCAGCAGCTTAGTTGGACAGGGGGTGACAGATACGCAGTATTTT. It codes for CASSLVGQGVTDTQYF. This chain links TRBV7-6 with TRBJ2-3; 10 bases map to TRBD1. Per germline, CDR1 SGHVS and CDR2 FNYEAQ. The CDR3 has 16 amino acids. J lost 3 bases, V lost 1 base, and 4 bases had no gene match.

V gene TRBV5-1 combines with J gene TRBJ1-2, with 7 bases lining up with TRBD1. Per the germline V gene, CDR1 is SGHRS and CDR2 is YFSETQ. The CDR3 covers 16 residues. The V segment lost 4 bases and the J segment 0 bases; nucleotides outside the gene matches: 9. The CDR3 region has the DNA TGCGCCAGCAGCCCGGGGACAGCTACTTCTAACTATGGCTACACCTTC. It translates to CASSPGTATSNYGYTF. The full variable domain, completed using reference TRBV5-1 and TRBJ1-2, is KAGVTQTPRYLIKTRGQQVTLSCSPISGHRSVSWYQQTPGQGLQFLFEYFSETQRNKGNFPGRFSGRQFSNSRSEMNVSTLELGDSALYLCASSPGTATSNYGYTFGSGTRLTVV.

The chain links TRBV5-1 to TRBJ2-3, with TRBD2 matching 10 bases. This CDR3 is 16 amino acids long. After removal of 0 bases from V and 4 bases from J, the junction contained 5 bases not matched to a gene. CDR1 and CDR2 from the germline V gene are SGHRS and YFSETQ. In DNA form, the CDR3 reads TGCGCCAGCAGCTTGGCGTCTAGCGGGGGCTCAGATACGCAGTATTTT. Its translation is CASSLASSGGSDTQYF.

This chain joins TRBV5-1 and TRBJ1-2, with D uncertain. V dropped 7 bases and J dropped 6 bases, with 22 bases sitting between them. In germline, CDR1 is SGHRS, CDR2 YFSETQ. This CDR3 is built from 15 residues. In DNA form, the CDR3 reads TGCGCCAGCCTAGCCGACGGCTCAGGTATGGATGGCTACACCTTC. Amino acids: CASLADGSGMDGYTF.

This clone was counted at least ten times. The rearrangement uses TRBV11-2 and TRBJ1-6, with D possibly being TRBD1 (6 bases). Trimming took off 2 bases at V and 6 bases at J, with 11 bases between the two ends. Germline V CDR1 and CDR2: SGHAT, FQNNGV. There are 15 residues in the CDR3. The CDR3 loop is CASSLSPGVNSPLHF. CDR3 DNA sequence: TGTGCCAGCAGCTTATCCCCAGGGGTTAATTCACCCCTCCACTTT.

This rearrangement joins TRBV30 to TRBJ1-5, with 11 bases lining up with TRBD1. This CDR3 has 15 residues. CDR1 and CDR2 from the germline V gene are GTSNPN and SVGIG (reference sequence). V was clipped by 1 base and J by 6 bases; unmatched bases: 5. The DNA of the CDR3 is TGTGCCTGGAGTGCGCGGACAGGGGGCGTTCAGCCCCAGCATTTT. It encodes CAWSARTGGVQPQHF.

As concerns this clone: The identical CDR3 is also encoded by other nucleotide sequences in the sample. The chain uses TRBV14 and TRBJ2-7; D ambiguous. This CDR3 has 14 amino acids. The V gene lost 5 bases and the J gene lost 7 bases, with 18 bases spanning the gap. CDR1 and CDR2 from the germline V gene are SGHDN and FVKESK. The CDR3 region has the DNA TGTGCCAGCAGCGCTACCATGATGAACTATGAGCAGTACTTC. This encodes CASSATMMNYEQYF.

This rearrangement joins TRBV6-2 or TRBV6-3 to TRBJ2-5, with 12 bases matching TRBD2. After removal of 4 bases from V and 1 base from J, the junction contained 7 bases not matched to a gene. CDR1 and CDR2 from the germline V gene are MNHEY and SVGEGT. CDR3 length: 17 residues. CDR3 residues: CASSWGLLAGGQETQYF. CDR3 DNA sequence: TGTGCCAGCAGTTGGGGTTTACTAGCGGGGGGCCAAGAGACCCAGTACTTC.

The genes are TRBV7-2 and TRBJ1-2; 9 nucleotides agree with TRBD1. The CDR3 has 15 amino acids. V lost 5 bases to trimming and J lost 8 bases; unmatched junction nucleotides: 12. Germline CDR1 and CDR2: SGHTA and FQGNSA. CDR3: CASSPQGAFGRGYTF. The CDR3, as DNA: TGTGCCAGCAGCCCACAGGGGGCGTTTGGTCGGGGCTACACCTTC.

This clone has only one observation. The chain recombines TRBV30 with TRBJ2-2; D not resolved. This CDR3 comprises 15 residues. The V and J ends lost 1 base and 1 base respectively, with 10 bases between them. Looked up from germline, CDR1 is GTSNPN and CDR2 is SVGIG (reference sequence). CDR3: CAWSGLERNTGELFF. The CDR3 nucleotides are TGTGCCTGGAGTGGGCTAGAGCGGAACACCGGGGAGCTGTTTTTT.

This clone was counted at least ten times. The V call is TRBV9, the J call TRBJ1-5; tentative D call: TRBD1 (6 bases). V was shortened by 3 bases and J by 5 bases, with 9 bases between the two germline ends. The CDR3 extends over 13 amino acids. From germline, CDR1 is SGDLS and CDR2 YYNGEE. CDR3 amino acids: CASSARQDQPQHF. In nucleotides, the CDR3 is TGTGCCAGCAGCGCCCGACAGGATCAGCCCCAGCATTTT.

V is TRBV7-3 and J is TRBJ1-1, with 12 bases that match TRBD1. The CDR3 runs to 17 residues. Germline V lookup: CDR1 SGHTA, CDR2 FQGTGA. J was trimmed by 2 bases and V by 6 bases; bases with no gene match: 10. The CDR3 bases are TGTGCCAGCAGTCCAACCCCCGGGACAGGGGGCAACACTGAAGCTTTCTTT. Encoded protein: CASSPTPGTGGNTEAFF.

This chain joins TRBV27 and TRBJ1-4, with 11 bases aligning to TRBD1. The ends lost 2 bases at V and 10 bases at J; junction bases unmatched: 6. This CDR3 region has 15 residues. Germline V gene sequence: CDR1 MNHEY, CDR2 SMNVEV (reference sequence). The CDR3 loop is CASSLGQGARGKLFF. The CDR3 nucleotides read TGTGCCAGCAGTTTAGGACAGGGGGCGCGAGGAAAACTGTTTTTT.

The rearrangement joins TRBV7-6 to TRBJ1-6; 8 bases fit TRBD1. The V gene end was trimmed by 7 bases and the J gene end by 6 bases; junction bases not matched to a gene: 8. The CDR3 sequence is 15 residues long. In germline, CDR1 is SGHVS, CDR2 FNYEAQ. The CDR3 bases are TGTGCCAGCACAAAAGACAGGGGAACTAATTCACCCCTCCACTTT. Its translation: CASTKDRGTNSPLHF.

The chain links TRBV2 to TRBJ2-1; possibly TRBD1 for D (5 bases). The CDR3 has 15 amino acids. Germline CDR1 and CDR2: SNHLY and FYNNEI. V was shortened by 3 bases and J by 2 bases, with 11 bases between the two germline ends. CDR3: CASSDQGRAYNEQFF. The CDR3 nucleotides are TGTGCCAGCAGTGATCAGGGAAGGGCCTACAATGAGCAGTTCTTC.

This clone showed up just a few times. V and J are TRBV6-4 and TRBJ2-6; 7 bases map to TRBD1. V was pared by 0 bases and J by 3 bases, with 8 bases of the junction left unmatched. The CDR3 sequence is 18 residues long. The germline CDR1 and CDR2 sequences are MRHNA and SNTAGT. The CDR3 nucleotides are TGTGCCAGCAGTGACTCTGAGAAGGGGGCAGGTGGGGCCAACGTCCTGACTTTC. This encodes CASSDSEKGAGGANVLTF.

This chain connects TRBV11-2 to TRBJ2-7; D not resolved. The V gene's germline CDR1 is SGHAT and CDR2 FQNNGV. Trimming removed 1 base at V and 4 bases at J, with 17 bases between. This CDR3 contains 16 residues. CDR3 in DNA: TGTGCCAGCAGCTTAGGAGGCTATTATGACGGATACGAGCAGTACTTC. Its translation: CASSLGGYYDGYEQYF. The variable domain in full, completed from reference TRBV11-2 and TRBJ2-7, reads EAGVAQSPRYKIIEKRQSVAFWCNPISGHATLYWYQQILGQGPKLLIQFQNNGVVDDSQLPKDRFSAERLKGVDSTLKIQPAKLEDSAVYLCASSLGGYYDGYEQYFGPGTRLTVT.

V usage is TRBV5-4 and J usage is TRBJ2-7, with D perhaps matching TRBD2 (5 bases). CDR1 is SGHNT and CDR2 is YYREEE in the germline V gene (reference sequence). V was clipped by 0 bases and J by 0 bases, with 7 bases between them. This CDR3 contains 14 residues. The chain's CDR3 is CASSLAGSSYEQYV. The CDR3 DNA reads as TGTGCCAGCAGCTTGGCGGGGAGCTCCTACGAGCAGTACGTC.